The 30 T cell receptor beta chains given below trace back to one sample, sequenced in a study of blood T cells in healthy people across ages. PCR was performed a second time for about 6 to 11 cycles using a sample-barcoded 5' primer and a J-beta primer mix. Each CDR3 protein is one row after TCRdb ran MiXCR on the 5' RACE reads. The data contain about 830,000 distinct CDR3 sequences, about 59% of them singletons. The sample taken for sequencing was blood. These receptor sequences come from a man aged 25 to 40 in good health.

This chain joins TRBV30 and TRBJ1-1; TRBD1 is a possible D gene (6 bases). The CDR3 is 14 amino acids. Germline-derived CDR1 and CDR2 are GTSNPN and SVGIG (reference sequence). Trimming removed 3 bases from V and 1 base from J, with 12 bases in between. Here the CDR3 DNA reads TGTGCCTGGAGCCTGGGACACCGGAACACTGAAGCTTTCTTT. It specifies CAWSLGHRNTEAFF.

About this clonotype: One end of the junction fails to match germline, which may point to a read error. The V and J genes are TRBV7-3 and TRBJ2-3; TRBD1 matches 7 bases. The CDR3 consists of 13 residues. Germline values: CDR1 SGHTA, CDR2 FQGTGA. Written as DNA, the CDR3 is TGTACCAGCAGCTATACAGGGGCGGATACGCAGTATTTT. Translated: CTSSYTGADTQYF.

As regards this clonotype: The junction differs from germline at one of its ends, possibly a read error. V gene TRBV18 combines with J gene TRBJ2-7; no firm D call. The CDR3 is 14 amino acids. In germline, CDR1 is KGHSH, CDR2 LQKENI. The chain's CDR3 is CAGSPGSSSYEQYF. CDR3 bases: TGTGCCGGCTCACCCGGGTCGAGTTCCTACGAGCAGTACTTC. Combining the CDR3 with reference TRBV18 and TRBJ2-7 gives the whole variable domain NAGVMQNPRHLVRRRGQEARLRCSPMKGHSHVYWYRQLPEEGLKFMVYLQKENIIDESGMPKERFSAEFPKEGPSILRIQQVVRGDSAAYFCAGSPGSSSYEQYFGPGTRLTVT.

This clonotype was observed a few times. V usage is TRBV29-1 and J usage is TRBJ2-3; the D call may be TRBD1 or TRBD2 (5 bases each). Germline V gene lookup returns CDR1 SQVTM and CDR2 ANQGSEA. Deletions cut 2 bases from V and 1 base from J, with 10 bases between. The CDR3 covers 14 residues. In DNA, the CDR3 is TGCAGCGTTGAACAAGGGGACGGCACAGATACGCAGTATTTT. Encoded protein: CSVEQGDGTDTQYF.

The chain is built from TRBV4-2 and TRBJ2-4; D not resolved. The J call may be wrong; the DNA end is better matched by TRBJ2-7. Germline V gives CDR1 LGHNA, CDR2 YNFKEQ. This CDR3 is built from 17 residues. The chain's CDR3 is CASSQKRSRELSSEQYF. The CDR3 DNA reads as TGTGCCAGCAGCCAAAAGAGGTCTAGGGAATTATCTTCCGAGCAGTACTTC.

The CDR3: CASRLYDSGGYEQYF. The CDR3 DNA follows: TGTGCCAGCAGACTTTACGATAGCGGGGGATACGAGCAGTACTTC. The chain has TRBV12-3 or TRBV12-4 and TRBJ2-7, with 9 bases matching TRBD2. J was trimmed by 4 bases and V by 6 bases; bases with no gene match: 10. This CDR3 contains 15 residues.

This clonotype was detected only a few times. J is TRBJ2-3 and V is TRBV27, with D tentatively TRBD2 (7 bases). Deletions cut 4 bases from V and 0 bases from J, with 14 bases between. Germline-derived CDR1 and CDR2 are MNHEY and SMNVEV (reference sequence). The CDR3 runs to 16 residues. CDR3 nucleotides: TGTGCCAGCAGTTCTCGAGGGGGGGATAGCACAGATACGCAGTATTTT. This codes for CASSSRGGDSTDTQYF.

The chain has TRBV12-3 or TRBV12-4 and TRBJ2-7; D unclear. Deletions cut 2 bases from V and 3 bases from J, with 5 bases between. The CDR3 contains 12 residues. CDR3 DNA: TGTGCCAGCAGTTTAAACATCTACGAGCAGTACTTC. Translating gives CASSLNIYEQYF.

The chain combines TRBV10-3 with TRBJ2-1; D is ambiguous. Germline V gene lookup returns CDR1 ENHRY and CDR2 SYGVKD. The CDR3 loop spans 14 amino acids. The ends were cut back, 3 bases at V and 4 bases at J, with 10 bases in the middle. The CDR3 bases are TGTGCCATCAGTGACCGGACGGTTTACAATGAGCAGTTCTTC. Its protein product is CAISDRTVYNEQFF.

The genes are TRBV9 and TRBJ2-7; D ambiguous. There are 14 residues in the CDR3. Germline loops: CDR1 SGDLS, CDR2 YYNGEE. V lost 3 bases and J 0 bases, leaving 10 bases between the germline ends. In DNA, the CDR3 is TGTGCCAGCAGCGAAGGCTGGAGCTCCTACGAGCAGTACTTC. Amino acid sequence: CASSEGWSSYEQYF.

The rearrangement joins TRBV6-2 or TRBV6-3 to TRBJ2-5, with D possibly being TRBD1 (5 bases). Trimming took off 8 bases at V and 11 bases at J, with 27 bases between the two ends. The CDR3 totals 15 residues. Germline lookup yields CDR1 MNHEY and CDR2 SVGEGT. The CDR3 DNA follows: TGTGCCAGCTTAGGGGTTGCAGAGCTAAACAATGAGCAGTACTTC. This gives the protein CASLGVAELNNEQYF.

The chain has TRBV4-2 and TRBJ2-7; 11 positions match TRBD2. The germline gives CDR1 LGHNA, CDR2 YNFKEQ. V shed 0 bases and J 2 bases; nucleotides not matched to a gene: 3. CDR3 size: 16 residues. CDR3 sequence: CASSQDLAGGTYEQYF. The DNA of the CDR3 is TGTGCCAGCAGCCAAGATCTAGCGGGGGGTACCTACGAGCAGTACTTC.

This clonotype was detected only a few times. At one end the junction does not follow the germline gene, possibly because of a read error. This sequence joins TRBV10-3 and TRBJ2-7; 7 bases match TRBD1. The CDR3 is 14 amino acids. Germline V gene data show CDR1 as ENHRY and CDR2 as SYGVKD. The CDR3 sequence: CAISQSGGEGEQYF. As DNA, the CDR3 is TGTGCCATCAGTCAGTCAGGGGGTGAAGGCGAGCAGTACTTC.

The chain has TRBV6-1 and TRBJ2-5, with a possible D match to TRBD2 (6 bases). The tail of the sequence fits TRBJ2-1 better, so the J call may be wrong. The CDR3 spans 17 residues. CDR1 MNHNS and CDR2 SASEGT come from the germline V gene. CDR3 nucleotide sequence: TGTGCCAGCAGCCCCGGGACTGGCGGCCTGTACCAAGAGACCCAGTTCTTC. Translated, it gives CASSPGTGGLYQETQFF.

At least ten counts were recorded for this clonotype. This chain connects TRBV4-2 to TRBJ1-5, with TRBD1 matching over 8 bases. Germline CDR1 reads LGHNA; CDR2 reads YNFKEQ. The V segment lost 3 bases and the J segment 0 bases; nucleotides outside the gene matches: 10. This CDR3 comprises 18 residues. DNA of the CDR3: TGTGCCAGCAGCCACGACGGACAGGGCCTTTATAGCAATCAGCCCCAGCATTTT. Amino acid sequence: CASSHDGQGLYSNQPQHF.

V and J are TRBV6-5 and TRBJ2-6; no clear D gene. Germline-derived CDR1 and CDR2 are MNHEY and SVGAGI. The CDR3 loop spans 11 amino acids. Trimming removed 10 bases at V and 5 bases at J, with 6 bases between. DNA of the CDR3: TGTGCCACCAGCCGGGCCAACGTCCTGACTTTC. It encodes CATSRANVLTF.

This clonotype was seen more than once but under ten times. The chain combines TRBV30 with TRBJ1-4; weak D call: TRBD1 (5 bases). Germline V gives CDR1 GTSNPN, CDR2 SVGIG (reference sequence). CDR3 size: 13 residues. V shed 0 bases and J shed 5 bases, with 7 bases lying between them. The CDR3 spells CAWSVKGNEKLFF. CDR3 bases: TGTGCCTGGAGTGTCAAGGGGAATGAAAAACTGTTTTTT.

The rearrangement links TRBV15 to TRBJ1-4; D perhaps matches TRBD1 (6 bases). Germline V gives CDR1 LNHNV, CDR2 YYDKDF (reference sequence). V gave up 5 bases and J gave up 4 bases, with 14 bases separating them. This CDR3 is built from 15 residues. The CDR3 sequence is CATSPRGGVNEKLFF. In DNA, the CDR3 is TGTGCCACCAGCCCGCGAGGGGGAGTTAATGAAAAACTGTTTTTT.

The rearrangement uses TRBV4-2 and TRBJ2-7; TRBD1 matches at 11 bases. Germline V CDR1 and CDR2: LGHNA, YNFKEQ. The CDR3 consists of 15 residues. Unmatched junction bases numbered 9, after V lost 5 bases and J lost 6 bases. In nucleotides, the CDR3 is TGTGCCAGCAGCAAATGGGGACAGGGGGGCCGCGAGCAGTACTTC. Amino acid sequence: CASSKWGQGGREQYF.

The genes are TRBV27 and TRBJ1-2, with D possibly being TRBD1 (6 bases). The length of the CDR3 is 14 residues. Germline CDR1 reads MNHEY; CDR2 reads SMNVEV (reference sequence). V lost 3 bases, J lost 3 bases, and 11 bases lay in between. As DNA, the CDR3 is TGTGCCAGCAGTTTCGGGGGGGCCGACTATGGCTACACCTTC. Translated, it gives CASSFGGADYGYTF.

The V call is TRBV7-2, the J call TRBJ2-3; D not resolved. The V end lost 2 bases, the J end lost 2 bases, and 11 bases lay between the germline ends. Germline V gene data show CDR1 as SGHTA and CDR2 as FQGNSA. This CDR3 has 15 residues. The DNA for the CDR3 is TGTGCCAGCAGCTTAAGAAGCAGTTTCACAGATACGCAGTATTTT. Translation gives CASSLRSSFTDTQYF. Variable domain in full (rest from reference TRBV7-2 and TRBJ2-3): GAGVSQSPSNKVTEKGKDVELRCDPISGHTALYWYRQSLGQGLEFLIYFQGNSAPDKSGLPSDRFSAERTGGSVSTLTIQRTQQEDSAVYLCASSLRSSFTDTQYFGPGTRLTVL.

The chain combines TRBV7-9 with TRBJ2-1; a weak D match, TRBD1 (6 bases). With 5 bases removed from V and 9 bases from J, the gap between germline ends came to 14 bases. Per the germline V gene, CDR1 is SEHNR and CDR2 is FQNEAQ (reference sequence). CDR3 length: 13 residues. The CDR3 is CASSPTGTREQFF. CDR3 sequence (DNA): TGTGCCAGCAGCCCAACAGGGACCCGTGAGCAGTTCTTC.

For the CDR3, the DNA is TGCGCCAGCAGCTCCTCTACCGGGACAGTCAACTATGGCTACACCTTC. Residues: CASSSSTGTVNYGYTF. J is TRBJ1-2 and V is TRBV5-1; 7 bases align to TRBD1. This CDR3 is 16 amino acids long. CDR1 is SGHRS and CDR2 is YFSETQ in the germline V gene. V lost 3 bases and J lost 2; bases outside the gene matches: 10.

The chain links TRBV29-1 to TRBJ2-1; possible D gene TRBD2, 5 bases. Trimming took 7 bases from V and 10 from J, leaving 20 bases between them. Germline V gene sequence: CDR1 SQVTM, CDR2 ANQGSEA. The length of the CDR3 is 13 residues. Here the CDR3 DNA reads TGCAGCGGAGAACGGGTCCTAGCTCGCGAGCAGTTCTTC. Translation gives CSGERVLAREQFF.

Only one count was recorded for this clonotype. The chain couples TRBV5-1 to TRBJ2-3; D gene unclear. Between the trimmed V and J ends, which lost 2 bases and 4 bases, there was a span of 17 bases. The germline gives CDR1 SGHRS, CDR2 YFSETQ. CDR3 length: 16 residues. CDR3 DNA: TGCGCCAGCAGCTTATTGGTTTCCCCAGGAGCAGATACGCAGTATTTT. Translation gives CASSLLVSPGADTQYF.

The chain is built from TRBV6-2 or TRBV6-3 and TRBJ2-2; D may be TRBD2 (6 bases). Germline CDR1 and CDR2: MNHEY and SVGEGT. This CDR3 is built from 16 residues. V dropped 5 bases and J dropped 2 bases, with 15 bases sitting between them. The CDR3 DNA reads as TGTGCCAGCAGTATCGATCTCGGGGGAAACACCGGGGAGCTGTTTTTT. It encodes CASSIDLGGNTGELFF.

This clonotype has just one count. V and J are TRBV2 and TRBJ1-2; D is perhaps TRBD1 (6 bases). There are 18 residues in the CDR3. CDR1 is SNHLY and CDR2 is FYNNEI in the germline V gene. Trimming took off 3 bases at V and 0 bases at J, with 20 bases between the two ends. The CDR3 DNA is TGTGCCAGCAGTGATTTCCCCCCTAGGGGGACTCCTAACTATGGCTACACCTTC. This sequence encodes CASSDFPPRGTPNYGYTF.

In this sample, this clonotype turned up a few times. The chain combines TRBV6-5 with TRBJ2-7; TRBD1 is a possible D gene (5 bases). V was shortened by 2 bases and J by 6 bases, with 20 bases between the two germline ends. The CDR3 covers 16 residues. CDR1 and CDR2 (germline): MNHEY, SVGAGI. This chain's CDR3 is CASSYSQGPLPTEQYF. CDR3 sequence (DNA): TGTGCCAGCAGTTACAGTCAGGGCCCGCTACCTACCGAGCAGTACTTC.

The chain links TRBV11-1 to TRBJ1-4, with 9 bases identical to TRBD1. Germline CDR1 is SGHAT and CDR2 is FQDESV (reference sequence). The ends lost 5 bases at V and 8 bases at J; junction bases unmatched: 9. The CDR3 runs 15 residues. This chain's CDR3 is CASSPRDRDGEKLFF. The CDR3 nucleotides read TGTGCCAGCAGCCCCCGGGACAGGGACGGCGAAAAACTGTTTTTT.

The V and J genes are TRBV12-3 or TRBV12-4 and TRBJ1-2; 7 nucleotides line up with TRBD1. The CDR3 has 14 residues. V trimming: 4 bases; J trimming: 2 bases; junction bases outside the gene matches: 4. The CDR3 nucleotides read TGTGCCAGCAGTTGGGGACAGATGAACTATGGCTACACCTTC. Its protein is CASSWGQMNYGYTF.